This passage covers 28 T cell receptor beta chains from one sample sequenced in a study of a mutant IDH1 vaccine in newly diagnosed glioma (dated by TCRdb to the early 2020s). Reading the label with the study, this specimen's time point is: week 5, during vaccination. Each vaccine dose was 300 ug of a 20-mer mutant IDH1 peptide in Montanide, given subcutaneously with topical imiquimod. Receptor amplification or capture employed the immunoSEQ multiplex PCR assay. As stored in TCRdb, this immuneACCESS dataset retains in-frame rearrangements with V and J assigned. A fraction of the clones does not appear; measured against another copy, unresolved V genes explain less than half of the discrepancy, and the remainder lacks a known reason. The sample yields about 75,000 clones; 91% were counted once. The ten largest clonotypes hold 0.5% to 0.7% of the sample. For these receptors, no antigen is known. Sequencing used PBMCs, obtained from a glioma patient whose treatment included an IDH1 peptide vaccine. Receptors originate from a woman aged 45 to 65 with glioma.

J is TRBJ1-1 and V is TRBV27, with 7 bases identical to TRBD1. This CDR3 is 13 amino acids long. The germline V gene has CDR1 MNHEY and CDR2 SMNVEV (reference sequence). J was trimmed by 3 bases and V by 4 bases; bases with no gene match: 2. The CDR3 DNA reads TGTGCCAGCAGTTGGGACAGAGACACTGAAGCTTTCTTT. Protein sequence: CASSWDRDTEAFF.

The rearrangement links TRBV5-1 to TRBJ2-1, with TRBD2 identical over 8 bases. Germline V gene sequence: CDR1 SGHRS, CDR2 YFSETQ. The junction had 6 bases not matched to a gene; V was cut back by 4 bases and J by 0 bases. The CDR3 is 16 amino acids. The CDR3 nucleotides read TGCGCCAGCAGCCTTACTAGCGGAAGCTCCTACAATGAGCAGTTCTTC. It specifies CASSLTSGSSYNEQFF.

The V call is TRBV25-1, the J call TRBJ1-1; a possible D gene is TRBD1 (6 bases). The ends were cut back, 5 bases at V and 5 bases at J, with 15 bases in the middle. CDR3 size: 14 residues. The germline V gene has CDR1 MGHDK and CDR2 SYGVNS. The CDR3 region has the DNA TGTGCCAGCAGTACACAGGGACGGGGGACTGAAGCTTTCTTT. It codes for CASSTQGRGTEAFF.

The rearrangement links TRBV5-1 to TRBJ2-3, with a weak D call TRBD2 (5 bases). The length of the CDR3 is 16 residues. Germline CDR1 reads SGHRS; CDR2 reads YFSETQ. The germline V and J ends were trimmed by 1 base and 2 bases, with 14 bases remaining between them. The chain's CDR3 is CASSLWGVADTDTQYF. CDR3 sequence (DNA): TGCGCCAGCAGCTTGTGGGGAGTTGCCGACACAGATACGCAGTATTTT.

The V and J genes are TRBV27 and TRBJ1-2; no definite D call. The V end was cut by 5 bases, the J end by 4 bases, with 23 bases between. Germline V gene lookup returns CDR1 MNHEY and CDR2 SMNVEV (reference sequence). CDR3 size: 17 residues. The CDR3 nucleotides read TGTGCCAGCAGTCCCATTCCGGGCGAGTCACTGGTCTATGGCTACACCTTC. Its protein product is CASSPIPGESLVYGYTF.

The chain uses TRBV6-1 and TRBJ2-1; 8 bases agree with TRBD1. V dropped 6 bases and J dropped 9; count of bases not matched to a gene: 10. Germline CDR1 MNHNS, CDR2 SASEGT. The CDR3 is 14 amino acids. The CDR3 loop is CASRAGQGSSEQFF. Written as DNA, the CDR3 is TGTGCCAGCAGAGCAGGACAGGGAAGTTCTGAGCAGTTCTTC.

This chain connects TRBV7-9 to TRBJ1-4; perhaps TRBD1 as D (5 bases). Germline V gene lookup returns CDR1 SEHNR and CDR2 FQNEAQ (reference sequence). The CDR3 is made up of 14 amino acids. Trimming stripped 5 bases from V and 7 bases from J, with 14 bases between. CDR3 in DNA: TGTGCCAGCAGCCCGCGCCAGGGAGGTGAAAAACTGTTTTTT. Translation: CASSPRQGGEKLFF.

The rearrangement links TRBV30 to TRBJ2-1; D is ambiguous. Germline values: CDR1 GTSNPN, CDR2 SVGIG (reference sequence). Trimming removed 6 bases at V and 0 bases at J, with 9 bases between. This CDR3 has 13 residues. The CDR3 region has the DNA TGTGCCTGTAGGCCTAGCTCCTACAATGAGCAGTTCTTC. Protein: CACRPSSYNEQFF.

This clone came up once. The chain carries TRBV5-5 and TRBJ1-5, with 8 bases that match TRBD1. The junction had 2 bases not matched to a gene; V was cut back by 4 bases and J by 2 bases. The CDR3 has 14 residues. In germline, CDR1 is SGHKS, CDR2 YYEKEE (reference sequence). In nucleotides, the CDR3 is TGTGCCAGCAGCCCGGGACAGGGCAATCAGCCCCAGCATTTT. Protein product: CASSPGQGNQPQHF.

The CDR3 coding sequence is TGTGCCAGCAGCTTGACCGGGGGTTCACCCCTCCACTTT. Translated: CASSLTGGSPLHF. V usage is TRBV7-9 and J usage is TRBJ1-6; a possible D gene is TRBD1 (5 bases). This CDR3 comprises 13 residues. The germline V gene encodes CDR1 SEHNR and CDR2 FQNEAQ (reference sequence). Trimming shortened V by 3 bases and J by 9 bases, and 9 bases separated the two germline ends.

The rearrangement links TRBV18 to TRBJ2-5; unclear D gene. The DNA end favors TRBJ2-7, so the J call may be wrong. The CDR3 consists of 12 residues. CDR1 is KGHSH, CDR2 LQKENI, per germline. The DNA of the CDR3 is TGTGCCAGCTCACCATCGACCTACGAGCAGTACTTC. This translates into CASSPSTYEQYF.

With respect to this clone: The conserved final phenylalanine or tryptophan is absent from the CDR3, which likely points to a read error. CDR3 sequence (DNA): TGTGCCAGCAGTCGTGGGACTTACTACGAGCAGTACCTC. Translated: CASSRGTYYEQYL. The chain couples TRBV6-6 to TRBJ2-7, with D possibly TRBD2 on 6 matching bases. The germline V gene encodes CDR1 MNHNY and CDR2 SVGAGI (reference sequence). V dropped 5 bases and J dropped 3 bases, with 11 bases sitting between them. This CDR3 comprises 13 residues.

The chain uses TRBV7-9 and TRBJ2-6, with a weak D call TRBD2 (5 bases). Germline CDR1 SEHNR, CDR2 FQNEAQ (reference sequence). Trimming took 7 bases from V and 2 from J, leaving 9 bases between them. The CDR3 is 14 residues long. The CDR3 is CASTRGAGANVLTF. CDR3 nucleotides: TGTGCCAGCACCCGGGGTGCTGGGGCCAACGTCCTGACTTTC.

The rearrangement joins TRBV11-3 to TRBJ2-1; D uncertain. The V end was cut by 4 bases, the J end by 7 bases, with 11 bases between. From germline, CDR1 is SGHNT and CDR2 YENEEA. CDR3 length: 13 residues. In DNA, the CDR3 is TGTGCCAGCAGCTCCTCCGAAGCGAATGAGCAGTTCTTC. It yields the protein CASSSSEANEQFF.

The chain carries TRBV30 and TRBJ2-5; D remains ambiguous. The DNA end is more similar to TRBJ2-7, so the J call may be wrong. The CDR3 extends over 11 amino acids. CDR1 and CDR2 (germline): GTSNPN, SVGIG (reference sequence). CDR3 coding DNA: TGTGCCTGGAGTGTGATGAACGAGCAGTACTTC. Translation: CAWSVMNEQYF.

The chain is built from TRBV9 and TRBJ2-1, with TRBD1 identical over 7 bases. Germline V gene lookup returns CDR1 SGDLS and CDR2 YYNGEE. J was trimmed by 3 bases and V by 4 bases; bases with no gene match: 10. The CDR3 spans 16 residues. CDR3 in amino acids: CASSHGPDRVYNEQFF. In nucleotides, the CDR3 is TGTGCCAGCAGCCACGGTCCCGACAGGGTCTACAATGAGCAGTTCTTC.

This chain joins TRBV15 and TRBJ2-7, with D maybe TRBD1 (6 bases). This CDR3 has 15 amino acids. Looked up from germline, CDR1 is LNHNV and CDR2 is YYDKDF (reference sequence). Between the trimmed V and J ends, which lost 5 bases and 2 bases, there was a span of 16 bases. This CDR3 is CATSGLRTATYEQYF. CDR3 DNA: TGTGCCACCAGCGGTCTCAGGACAGCAACCTACGAGCAGTACTTC.

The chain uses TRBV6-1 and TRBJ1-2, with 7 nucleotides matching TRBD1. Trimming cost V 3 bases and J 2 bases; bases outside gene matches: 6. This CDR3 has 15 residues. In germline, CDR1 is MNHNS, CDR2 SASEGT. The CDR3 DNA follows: TGTGCCAGCAGTGATTTGACAGGGCCCAACTATGGCTACACCTTC. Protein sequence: CASSDLTGPNYGYTF.

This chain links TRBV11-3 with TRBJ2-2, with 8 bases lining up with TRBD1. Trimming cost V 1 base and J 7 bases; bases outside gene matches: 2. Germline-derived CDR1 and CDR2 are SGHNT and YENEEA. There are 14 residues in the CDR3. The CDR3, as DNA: TGTGCCAGCAGCTTAGGACAGGGGCACGGGGAGCTGTTTTTT. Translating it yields CASSLGQGHGELFF.

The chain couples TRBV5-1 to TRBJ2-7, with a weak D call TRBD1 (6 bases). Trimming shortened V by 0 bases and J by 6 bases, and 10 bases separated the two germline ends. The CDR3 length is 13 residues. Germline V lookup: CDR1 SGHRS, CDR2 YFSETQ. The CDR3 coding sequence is TGCGCCAGCAGCTTGGGTAAAGGGGGCGAGCAGTACTTC. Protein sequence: CASSLGKGGEQYF.

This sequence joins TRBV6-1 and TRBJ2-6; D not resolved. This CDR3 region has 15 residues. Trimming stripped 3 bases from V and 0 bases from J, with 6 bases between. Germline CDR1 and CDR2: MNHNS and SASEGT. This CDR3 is CASSDGNSGANVLTF. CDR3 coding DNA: TGTGCCAGCAGTGACGGCAACTCTGGGGCCAACGTCCTGACTTTC.

In DNA form, the CDR3 reads TGTGCCAGCAGCCCACCGGGTGGCTACACCTTC. Its protein is CASSPPGGYTF. The rearrangement joins TRBV7-9 to TRBJ1-2; D gene unclear. Germline V lookup: CDR1 SEHNR, CDR2 FQNEAQ (reference sequence). V was shortened by 5 bases and J by 7 bases, with 8 bases between the two germline ends. The CDR3 consists of 11 residues.

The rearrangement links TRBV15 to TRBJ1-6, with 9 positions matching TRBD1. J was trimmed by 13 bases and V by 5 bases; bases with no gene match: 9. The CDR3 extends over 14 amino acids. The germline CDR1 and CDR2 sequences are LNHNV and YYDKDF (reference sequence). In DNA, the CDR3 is TGTGCCACCAGCCCTTGGACAGGGGAGGTCCCCCTCCACTTT. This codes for CATSPWTGEVPLHF.

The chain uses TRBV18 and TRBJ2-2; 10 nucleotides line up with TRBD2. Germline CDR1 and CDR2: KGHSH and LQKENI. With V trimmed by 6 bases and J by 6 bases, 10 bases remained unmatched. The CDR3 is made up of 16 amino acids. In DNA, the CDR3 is TGTGCCAGCTCCACCCTCTCTAGCGGGAGCTCCGGGGAGCTGTTTTTT. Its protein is CASSTLSSGSSGELFF.

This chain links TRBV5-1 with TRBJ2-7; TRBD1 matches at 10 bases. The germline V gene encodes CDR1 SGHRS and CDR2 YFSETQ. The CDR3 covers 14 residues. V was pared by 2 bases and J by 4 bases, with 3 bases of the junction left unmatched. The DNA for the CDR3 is TGCGCCAGCAGCTTAGACAGGGGGCAATACGAGCAGTACTTC. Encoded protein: CASSLDRGQYEQYF.

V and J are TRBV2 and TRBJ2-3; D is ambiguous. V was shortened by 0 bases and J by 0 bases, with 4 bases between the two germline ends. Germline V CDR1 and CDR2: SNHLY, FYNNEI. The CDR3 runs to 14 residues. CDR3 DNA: TGTGCCAGCAGTGAAGCGGGCAGCACAGATACGCAGTATTTT. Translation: CASSEAGSTDTQYF.

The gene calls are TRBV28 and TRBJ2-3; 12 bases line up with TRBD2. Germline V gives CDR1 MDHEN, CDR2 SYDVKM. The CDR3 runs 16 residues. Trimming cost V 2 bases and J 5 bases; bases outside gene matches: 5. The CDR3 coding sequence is TGTGCCAGCAGTTTACGACTAGCGGGAGTCAAAGATACGCAGTATTTT. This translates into CASSLRLAGVKDTQYF.

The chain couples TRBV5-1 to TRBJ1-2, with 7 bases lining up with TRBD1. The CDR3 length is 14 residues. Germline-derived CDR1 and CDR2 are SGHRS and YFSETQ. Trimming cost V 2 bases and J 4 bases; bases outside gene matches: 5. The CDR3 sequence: CASSFADRAYGYTF. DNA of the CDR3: TGCGCCAGCAGCTTCGCCGACAGGGCCTATGGCTACACCTTC.